This T cell receptor (beta chain) came from a study of CD8+ T cells in alopecia areata. On the study more broadly: A regimen of oral tofacitinib, 5 to 10 mg twice daily, was given to treated patients.

The treatment here: oral pan-JAK inhibitor, 5-10 mg twice daily. As for this clone: What it binds is not known.

RNA, once extracted, was reverse transcribed into cDNA for use as the sequencing template. Clones were sequenced by immunoSEQ multiplex PCR, and TCRdb holds only the in-frame ones, with some missing. The repertoire includes about 180,000 clones, roughly 50% of them detected once, and about 10% sits in the top ten. Whole-study findings and limits: Among the top 100, expanded CD8+ clones were significantly decreased by tofacitinib, as was scalp clonality. Higher clonality than in normal scalp was seen in lesional scalp, especially alopecia totalis/universalis.

This receptor was taken from a human donor with alopecia areata. Source: CD8+ T cells sorted from blood, taken at week 24, from a patient treated with tofacitinib.

CDR3 in DNA: TGCGCCAGCAGCCAAGGAGGGACAGCTTATAATTCACCCCTCCACTTT. This sequence encodes CASSQGGTAYNSPLHF. This chain joins TRBV4-3 and TRBJ1-6; 7 bases match TRBD1. With 1 base clipped from V and 4 bases from J, the junction kept 4 bases outside the gene matches. The CDR3 spans 16 residues. Germline CDR1 is LGHNA and CDR2 is YSLEER.